This TCR beta chain was obtained from a study of a mutant IDH1 vaccine in newly diagnosed glioma. Study background: Vaccination began 4-6 weeks post radiotherapy alone, or with temozolomide cycles. Earlier therapy was either radiotherapy, temozolomide, or both, and most got both. Notes on the study in general: Pseudoprogression showed no apparent link to changes in top peripheral T cell clonotypes.

Sample time point: week 23, last vaccination. Every vaccination contained 300 ug of the mutant IDH1 20-mer peptide and was paired with topical imiquimod. Diagnosis in the donors showed new WHO grade 3 or 4 astrocytomas that were IDH1-mutant and ATRX-lost. As for this clone: Its antigen is as yet unknown.

Trimming removed 8 bases at V and 2 bases at J, with 13 bases between. This CDR3 has 13 residues. TCRdb keeps only in-frame clones here, not all; method: immunoSEQ multiplex PCR. In the table there are around 78,000 clones, approximately 85% of which are singletons. The sample in question was PBMCs, obtained from a glioma patient whose treatment included an IDH1 peptide vaccine. The chain has TRBV5-3 and TRBJ1-1; D ambiguous. TRBV5-3 is identified as an open reading frame with a role that is uncertain. The sequence derives from a man aged 30-40 years with glioma. Some clones in this sample may be carry-over from other donors' samples. The CDR3 spells CASSDQGNTEAFF. The CDR3 nucleotides read TGTGCCAGCAGCGATCAAGGAAACACTGAAGCTTTCTTT.